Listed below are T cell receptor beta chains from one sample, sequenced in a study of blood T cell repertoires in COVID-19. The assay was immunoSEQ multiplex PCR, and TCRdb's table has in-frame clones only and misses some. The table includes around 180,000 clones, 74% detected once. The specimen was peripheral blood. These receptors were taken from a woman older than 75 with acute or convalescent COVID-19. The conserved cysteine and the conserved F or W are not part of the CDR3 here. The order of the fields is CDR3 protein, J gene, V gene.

ASSPLAGSHNEQF | TRBJ2-1 | TRBV5-1
ASSLGHANSPLH | TRBJ1-6 | TRBV5-6
ASSLSGRSTDTQY | TRBJ2-3 | TRBV18
ASSTIAGAKNIQY | TRBJ2-4 | TRBV6-5
ASSLLGPYNEKLF | TRBJ1-4 | TRBV6-2/TRBV6-3
ASRMTGGFYGYT | TRBJ1-2 | TRBV28
ASSYSPGYQPQH | TRBJ1-5 | TRBV6-5
ASRTGLAGEEETQY | TRBJ2-5 | TRBV10-2
ASSVRQGQETQY | TRBJ2-5 | TRBV7-2
ASTGQIEAF | TRBJ1-1 | TRBV19
ASKPGDQLREQY | TRBJ2-7 | TRBV28
ASSTVSPLH | TRBJ1-6 | TRBV7-9
SVTMGLAGNNEQF | TRBJ2-1 | TRBV29-1
ASSFSGRAFQF | TRBJ2-1 | TRBV19
ASSPRDRIYEQY | TRBJ2-7 | TRBV9
ASSLVDSQTDTQY | TRBJ2-3 | TRBV7-2
ASSYSMGASGELF | TRBJ2-2 | TRBV6-5
ASSLGSLGQGQPGELF | TRBJ2-2 | TRBV11-3
ASSQQQGAAAF | TRBJ1-1 | TRBV3-1/TRBV3-2
ASSSTGGSYEQY | TRBJ2-7 | TRBV9
AWSPAGGQETQY | TRBJ2-5 | TRBV30
ASSLDTGLAESGELF | TRBJ2-2 | TRBV13
ASRPGSGANVLT | TRBJ2-6 | TRBV18
ASRIGPDGANVLT | TRBJ2-6 | TRBV19
ASSPLTSGGYEQY | TRBJ2-7 | TRBV3-1/TRBV3-2
ASRQGRDTEAF | TRBJ1-1 | TRBV10-1
ASSSAGGEQF | TRBJ2-1 | TRBV7-9
ASSPRQAAYGYT | TRBJ1-2 | TRBV6-1
ASSQRQGTEAF | TRBJ1-1 | TRBV18
ASSTWTSGHEQY | TRBJ2-7 | TRBV19
ASSRADSDRNTIY | TRBJ1-3 | TRBV28
ASSWDEGGRAQF | TRBJ2-1 | TRBV7-2
ATSDRGQGAGWNEQF | TRBJ2-1 | TRBV24-1
ASSPDRGNQPQH | TRBJ1-5 | TRBV6-5
ASSEAGWGGSPLH | TRBJ1-6 | TRBV6-1
ASRKQGSTEAF | TRBJ1-1 | TRBV27
ASSQLGLAGTGLAKNIQY | TRBJ2-4 | TRBV4-1
SARSFGKLF | TRBJ1-4 | TRBV20-1
ASSLLVSGTDTQY | TRBJ2-3 | TRBV5-6
ASSLDLGTSGTYEQY | TRBJ2-7 | TRBV13
ASSATTGEYEKLF | TRBJ1-4 | TRBV2
ASSFRTSAIYEQY | TRBJ2-7 | TRBV5-4
ASSNTGGAEGYT | TRBJ1-2 | TRBV7-3
ASGQNEAF | TRBJ1-1 | TRBV28
ASSYLAGGSYEQY | TRBJ2-7 | TRBV6-2/TRBV6-3
AIRARQDLSSGNTIY | TRBJ1-3 | TRBV10-3
ASSLYEGQPQH | TRBJ1-5 | TRBV28
ASSSGSFSGYT | TRBJ1-2 | TRBV5-1
ASSNSDIYSGNTIY | TRBJ1-3 | TRBV6-5
ASSLGSGQETQY | TRBJ2-5 | TRBV7-2
ASSFLGGTLDEQY | TRBJ2-7 | TRBV7-9
ASSIRAGEVETQY | TRBJ2-5 | TRBV19
ASSPQGARGETQY | TRBJ2-5 | TRBV19
ASRARTGSGYEQY | TRBJ2-7 | TRBV6-5
ASSPPSGQGAEQY | TRBJ2-7 | TRBV18
ASSGTLSNQPQH | TRBJ1-5 | TRBV18
ASSIRTSGSTDTQY | TRBJ2-3 | TRBV4-1
ASRFKKEGSTGLGETQY | TRBJ2-5 | TRBV12-2
ASSSTSGSSYNEQF | TRBJ2-1 | TRBV14
ACTRQGNSPLH | TRBJ1-6 | TRBV3-1/TRBV3-2